This T cell receptor (beta chain) was sequenced in a study of vaccination effects on CD4 cells after COVID-19. Study background: Following the second dose by a median of 72 days, the post-vaccine samples were obtained.

Sequencing in the ViraFEST assay came after antigen-specific CD4+ T cells had been expanded with viral peptide pools, which were used to stimulate PBMC. The authors isolated CD4+ T cells after around 9 days of culture. Participants received two doses of either the BNT162b2 or mRNA-1273 vaccine. PBMC cultures contained two million cells per well, 7.5 to 10 IU/ml IL-2 and around 9.3 ug/ml peptides. Researchers swapped half the medium for IL-2 medium on both days 3 and 7. The germline V gene has CDR1 SGHAT and CDR2 FQNNGV. The CDR3 totals 15 residues. V shed 3 bases and J 6 bases; nucleotides not matched to a gene: 8. Broader study findings: Late post-vaccination samples showed marked contraction of infection- and vaccine-induced clones.

The protocol was immunoSEQ multiplex PCR, while the TCRdb copy is restricted to in-frame clones and leaves out a portion. The data show about 31,000 clones, over 55% seen once. Regarding this clone: Its antigen remains unidentified.

The V call is TRBV11-2, the J call TRBJ2-3; 8 bases are shared with TRBD2. The material was CD4+ T cells from PBMCs cultured with SARS-CoV-2 spike peptides, obtained after COVID-19 vaccination. The sequence came from a human donor who received a COVID-19 vaccine. The CDR3 DNA sequence: TGTGCCAGCAGCTTCATGACGGGGGGGAGCGATACGCAGTATTTT. It translates to CASSFMTGGSDTQYF.